The rows below give T cell receptor beta chains drawn from one sample of a study of T cells after yellow fever vaccination. From the 5' RACE reads, TCRdb called clonotypes with MiXCR, one entry per CDR3 protein. Of approximately 140,000 distinct CDR3 sequences in the sample, 7.7% are singletons; the top ten hold about 0.73%. The sequenced sample was CD4+ T cells sorted from PBMCs, obtained 5 days after the yellow fever booster vaccination. These receptors were collected from a man aged 25 to 40 who received the YFV17D yellow fever vaccine. Both conserved end residues are part of each CDR3. D genes are given only for firm matches. Where a row states a size, it is once, few, many or the class of an expanded clone; other rows omit it.

d_call,v_call,cdr3_length,j_call,clone_size,cdr3_nt,cdr3_aa
TRBD2,TRBV7-2,16,TRBJ2-7,few,TGTGCCAGCAGTTCCTCCCCTAGCGGGAGGTTGTACGAGCAGTACTTC,CASSSSPSGRLYEQYF
TRBD2,TRBV20-1,17,TRBJ2-7,-,TGCAGTGCTAGAGGGGCTAGCGGGAGGGCCATTTCCCACGAGCAGTACTTC,CSARGASGRAISHEQYF
TRBD1,TRBV7-2,16,TRBJ1-5,many,TGTGCCAGCAGCTTAGGGATGGGACAGGGACATCAGCCCCAGCATTTT,CASSLGMGQGHQPQHF
-,TRBV19,13,TRBJ2-7,many,TGTGCCAGTAGTATAGTCCTGCGGGACGAGCAGTACTTC,CASSIVLRDEQYF
TRBD2,TRBV20-1,16,TRBJ2-5,-,TGCAGTGCTAGAGATCTCCTAGCGGGGGACCAAGAGACCCAGTACTTC,CSARDLLAGDQETQYF
TRBD1,TRBV25-1,12,TRBJ2-2,many,TGTGCCTCAACAGGGGACACCGGGGAGCTGTTTTTT,CASTGDTGELFF
TRBD1,TRBV12-3/TRBV12-4,14,TRBJ2-3,many,TGTGCCAGCAGTTTTCACAGGGGTACAGATACGCAGTATTTT,CASSFHRGTDTQYF
-,TRBV20-1,13,TRBJ2-7,many,TGCAGTGTAAATGTCGGATCGGTCTACGAGCAGTACTTC,CSVNVGSVYEQYF
TRBD1,TRBV7-9,15,TRBJ1-2,many,TGTGCCAGCACCGAAAACAGGGGCCTTGCGCAAGGCTACACCTTC,CASTENRGLAQGYTF
-,TRBV7-2,15,TRBJ2-1,many,TGTGCCAGCAGTTTAACAGTATCCTCCTACAATGAGCAGTTCTTC,CASSLTVSSYNEQFF
TRBD2,TRBV12-3/TRBV12-4,14,TRBJ2-2,few,TGTGCCAGCAGTCCAGCGGGAGCCACCGGGGAGCTGTTTTTT,CASSPAGATGELFF
-,TRBV3-1,14,TRBJ1-1,few,TGTGCCAGCAGCCATAGGCCGGGTCTGGGTGAAGCTTTCTTT,CASSHRPGLGEAFF
-,TRBV18,15,TRBJ2-1,many,TGTGCCAGCTCATTAGGGGGGGTATCCTACAATGAGCAGTTCTTC,CASSLGGVSYNEQFF
-,TRBV7-2,16,TRBJ2-3,many,TGTGCCAGCAGCTTAGCTGGAGGGGGAAGCACAGATACGCAGTATTTT,CASSLAGGGSTDTQYF
-,TRBV6-2/TRBV6-3,12,TRBJ2-3,many,TGTGCCAGCAGTTACCAGACAGATACGCAGTATTTT,CASSYQTDTQYF
TRBD1,TRBV20-1,16,TRBJ2-7,many,TGCAGTGCTAGAGATATAGGAGGACAGGGGTCCTACGAGCAGTACTTC,CSARDIGGQGSYEQYF
-,TRBV12-3/TRBV12-4,11,TRBJ2-1,many,TGTGCCAGCTCCCGGAGTGTTGAGCAGTTCTTC,CASSRSVEQFF
TRBD1,TRBV7-2,16,TRBJ2-5,many,TGTGCCAGCAGCTTAGCAGGGGACAGATTTCAAGAGACCCAGTACTTC,CASSLAGDRFQETQYF
-,TRBV6-2/TRBV6-3,14,TRBJ2-1,few,TGTGCCAGCAGTTACTCACTCTCTTACAATGAGCAGTTCTTC,CASSYSLSYNEQFF
-,TRBV28,15,TRBJ2-6,many,TGTGCCAGCAGTTCGGCAGGCTCTGGGGCCAACGTCCTGACTTTC,CASSSAGSGANVLTF
-,TRBV28,13,TRBJ2-3,many,TGTGCCGGTTCGACAGAATCGACAGATACGCAGTATTTT,CAGSTESTDTQYF
TRBD1,TRBV10-3,14,TRBJ2-7,many,TGTGCCATCAGTGAGTCAGGACAGGATTACGAGCAGTACTTC,CAISESGQDYEQYF
TRBD2,TRBV3-1,12,TRBJ2-7,many,TGTGCCAGCAGCCGGGCGGGAGATGAGCAGTACTTC,CASSRAGDEQYF
-,TRBV6-5,15,TRBJ1-3,-,TGTGCCAGCAGTTACGTCGGCTCCTCTGGAAACACCATATATTTT,CASSYVGSSGNTIYF
-,TRBV11-2,12,TRBJ1-2,many,TGTGCCAGCAGAGGACCGATCTATGGCTACACCTTC,CASRGPIYGYTF
-,TRBV29-1,13,TRBJ1-2,many,TGCAGCGTTAGTGGTAGGGGAAACTATGGCTACACCTTC,CSVSGRGNYGYTF
-,TRBV11-2,18,TRBJ2-7,many,TGTGCCAGCACTCTGAGCTGGCCCAGCAATTACCCCTCCTACGAGCAGTACTTC,CASTLSWPSNYPSYEQYF
-,TRBV5-1,15,TRBJ2-1,many,TGCGCCAGCAGCTTGGCGCGTAATTCCTACAATGAGCAGTTCTTC,CASSLARNSYNEQFF
TRBD1,TRBV6-2/TRBV6-3,15,TRBJ2-7,many,TGTGCCAGCAGTGCATACCGGGACAGCTCCTACGAGCAGTACTTC,CASSAYRDSSYEQYF
-,TRBV14,13,TRBJ2-7,many,TGTGCCAGCAGCCATCCCCAGATTGCCGAGCAGTACTTC,CASSHPQIAEQYF
TRBD1,TRBV20-1,13,TRBJ1-5,many,TGCAGTGCTAGACAGGGGGCGGATCAGCCCCAGCATTTT,CSARQGADQPQHF
-,TRBV24-1,15,TRBJ2-3,-,TGTGCCACCGACGTCTTCGGAGGGGGCACAGATACGCAGTATTTT,CATDVFGGGTDTQYF
TRBD2,TRBV28,14,TRBJ2-7,few,TGTGCCAGCGAAGGACTAGCGGGACTCTACGGGCAGTACTTC,CASEGLAGLYGQYF
-,TRBV6-1,13,TRBJ2-7,many,TGTGCCAGCAGGCTAACTCCCCCCGGCGAGCAGTACTTC,CASRLTPPGEQYF
-,TRBV20-1,14,TRBJ2-1,many,TGCAGTGCTAAGGAAGGGGACACTGAAAATGAGCAGTTCTTC,CSAKEGDTENEQFF
-,TRBV5-1,12,TRBJ2-5,many,TGCGCCAGCAGCAAGGTTGGAGAGACCCAGTACTTC,CASSKVGETQYF
-,TRBV20-1,15,TRBJ1-1,many,TGCAGTGCTAGAGATCCTGCGAGGGTGGGCACCGAAGCTTTCTTT,CSARDPARVGTEAFF
-,TRBV20-1,16,TRBJ2-2,few,TGCAGTGCTTCCCGGGAAGGCGCACCGAACACCGGGGAGCTGTTTTTT,CSASREGAPNTGELFF
TRBD1,TRBV7-2,15,TRBJ1-2,few,TGTGCCAGCAGCTTAGGACAGGGACGGTCAGATGGCTACACCTTC,CASSLGQGRSDGYTF
-,TRBV27,21,TRBJ2-6,few,TGTGCCAGCAGCTCCAGGGTAGGGGGTGCGCGGAAGAGCTCTGGGGCCAACGTCCTGACTTTC,CASSSRVGGARKSSGANVLTF
-,TRBV5-1,14,TRBJ1-4,many,TGCGCCAGCAGCTTGGAGGCAGGGGCTCAAAAACTGTTTTTT,CASSLEAGAQKLFF
-,TRBV7-2,12,TRBJ2-4,many,TGTGCCAGCAGCTCAACGGGGGACATTCAGTACTTC,CASSSTGDIQYF
-,TRBV6-2/TRBV6-3,17,TRBJ2-6,many,TGTGCCAGCAGGTCTACTAGCCTTCCCGCTGGGGCCAACGTCCTGACTTTC,CASRSTSLPAGANVLTF
TRBD1,TRBV20-1,14,TRBJ2-3,many,TGCAGTGCGCTACCGACAGGGAACACAGATACGCAGTATTTT,CSALPTGNTDTQYF
-,TRBV9,15,TRBJ2-7,many,TGTGCCAGCAGCCCAGGCGGACGATCCTTTGGGGAGCAGTACTTC,CASSPGGRSFGEQYF
-,TRBV3-1,15,TRBJ2-4,few,TGTGCCAGCAGCCAGCTGTCGGGCAGTAGCAACATTCAGTACTTC,CASSQLSGSSNIQYF
-,TRBV20-1,15,TRBJ1-2,many,TGCAGTGCTAGAGATCGAAACAGCCTTAGCTATGGCTACACCTTC,CSARDRNSLSYGYTF
-,TRBV12-3/TRBV12-4,15,TRBJ2-2,many,TGTGCCAGCACCCCGGGACTCCGGAACACCGGGGAGCTGTTTTTT,CASTPGLRNTGELFF
TRBD1,TRBV12-3/TRBV12-4,16,TRBJ2-7,many,TGTGCCAGCAGTATGACCCCCGGGACAGGGCGGCACGAGCAGTACTTC,CASSMTPGTGRHEQYF
TRBD2,TRBV20-1,15,TRBJ2-5,-,TGCAGTGCTAGCTTCGGCGGGAGTGCGGAAGAGACCCAGTACTTC,CSASFGGSAEETQYF
-,TRBV19,14,TRBJ1-1,many,TGTGCCAGTAGGACACCATCCGGGGGAACTGAAGCTTTCTTT,CASRTPSGGTEAFF
TRBD1,TRBV19,14,TRBJ1-5,few,TGTGCCAGTAGTCGACAGGGCAAGAACCAGCCCCAGCATTTT,CASSRQGKNQPQHF